This TCR beta chain was sequenced for a study of shared clonotypes between healthy human individuals. Study at large: A couple of women and a few men aged 18 to 49 served as donors. Whole-study findings and limits: Naive CD4 clonotypes overlapped across a handful of donors at around 4.8%. Depth was large, yet rarefaction showed that sorted-subset sequencing was incomplete.

Data came from immunoSEQ multiplex PCR; TCRdb stores just in-frame clones and leaves some out. Found here are 2,500,000 or so clones, around 90% of them singletons; the top ten hold over 0.12%. The CDR3 has 16 amino acids. After removal of 6 bases from V and 6 bases from J, the junction contained 10 bases not matched to a gene. The germline V gene has CDR1 MGHDK and CDR2 SYGVNS. As regards this clone: Its target is unknown.

The sample was naive CD4+ T cells sorted from blood. The subset is: CD45RA+ positively selected. This clonotype originated in a man between 18 and 35 years old in good health. The rearrangement uses TRBV25-1 and TRBJ2-2; 10 bases are shared with TRBD1. The CDR3 bases are TGTGCCAGCAGGGGACAGGGGACGAGGTGGGCCGGGGAGCTGTTTTTT. It translates to CASRGQGTRWAGELFF. The full variable domain, with the rest looked up from reference TRBV25-1 and TRBJ2-2, is EADIYQTPRYLVIGTGKKITLECSQTMGHDKMYWYQQDPGMELHLIHYSYGVNSTEKGDLSSESTVSRIRTEHFPLTLESARPSHTSQYLCASRGQGTRWAGELFFGEGSRLTVL.